The clone carrying this TCR beta chain showed up just a few times. The antigen remains unidentified. Time point denoted: newly diagnosed GD, antithyroid drugs for less than 3 months. From RNA extracted from PBMCs, the TCR library was made. Arm-PCR of CDR3 regions with iRepertoire HTBI primers generated TCR beta libraries. Via MiXCR, TCRdb re-called the multiplex PCR reads, giving one row per CDR3 protein. The sample shows roughly 530,000 distinct CDR3 sequences, about 16% of them seen only once. This sample is drawn from a study of regulatory T cells in long-lasting Graves disease. Study details: Graves' patients (newly diagnosed) had been on antithyroid drugs under 3 months. Study results and caveats: Persistent patients shared thousands of public clonotypes among themselves. Newly diagnosed patients shared fewer, at under 1,000. Persistent disease preferred TRBV28, TRBJ1-2 and TRBJ2-5; new disease, TRBV20-1 and TRBJ2-1.

The germline V and J ends were trimmed by 6 bases and 4 bases, with 18 bases remaining between them. This CDR3 has 15 residues. Germline assignment: CDR1 SGHRS and CDR2 YFSETQ. The sample also formed part of further work on T cells in Graves' hyperthyroidism and ophthalmopathy.

The sequencing here drew on peripheral blood mononuclear cells (PBMCs), taken at new diagnosis, from a patient treated with antithyroid drugs. The chain couples TRBV5-1 to TRBJ2-3; D ambiguous. This TCR was recovered from a woman aged 35-60 years with Graves disease. Written as DNA, the CDR3 is TGCGCCAGCAACGTGGGGATGGTACGAGCAGATACGCAGTATTTT. Protein product: CASNVGMVRADTQYF.